This TCR beta chain emerged from a study of T cells in Graves' hyperthyroidism and ophthalmopathy. General observations from the study: In the blood, most expanded thyroid clonotypes above 0.001 appeared as well.

From RNA transcripts, TCR beta CDR3 regions were amplified. An initial round of RT-PCR targeting the TCR CDR3 relied on the HTBI primer set. Using its own MiXCR run on the multiplex PCR reads, TCRdb lists one record per CDR3 protein. The sample gives fewer than 750,000 distinct CDR3 sequences, roughly 15% of which show up once; about 4.5% is in the top ten. Any patient presenting with uncontrolled infection, other autoimmune disease, pregnancy or lactation was left out. Used for diagnoses were clinical symptoms, serum thyroxine and TRAb, thyroid ultrasound and orbital computed tomography. This clonotype has a count of ten or more. The antigen is undetermined. Germline CDR1 reads SEHNR; CDR2 reads FQNEAQ (reference sequence). V gave up 5 bases and J gave up 0 bases; unmatched junction bases: 10. The CDR3 is 16 amino acids.

The sample was blood. The sequence was collected from a woman in her forties with Graves' ophthalmopathy. The chain is built from TRBV7-9 and TRBJ2-7; TRBD1 matches 7 bases. The CDR3 sequence: CASSPFGTALSYEQYF. DNA for the CDR3: TGTGCCAGCAGCCCATTCGGGACAGCACTCTCCTACGAGCAGTACTTC.